This T cell receptor beta chain is drawn from a study of blood T cell repertoires in COVID-19. Looking at the study overall: Collection of acute and convalescent COVID-19 samples took place in the United States, Italy and Spain. T cells, B-cell-depleted T cells, or PBMCs supplied cDNA or gDNA.

Grouping used clinical history reported by participants in a survey and questionnaire. In the original workflow: Estimates of nucleated cell counts were drawn from the amplification of reference gene primers. Generated by immunoSEQ multiplex PCR, the TCRdb table keeps only in-frame clones and is missing some. The D gene and trimming were derived from the DNA, and the V and J assignments and clone size from that table. The data hold fewer than 250,000 clones, with 70% to 90% observed a single time. The germline CDR1 and CDR2 sequences are LGHNA and YSLEER. This CDR3 region has 15 residues. V dropped 3 bases and J dropped 8; count of bases not matched to a gene: 8.

The source of this sequence is a woman aged 45-60 years with acute COVID-19. Sequenced input: PBMCs or T cells enriched from blood (not recorded which). The V and J genes are TRBV4-3 and TRBJ1-4; 8 positions agree with TRBD1. This CDR3 is CASSQAGQGGEKLFF. Written as DNA, the CDR3 is TGCGCCAGCAGCCAGGCCGGACAGGGCGGAGAAAAACTGTTTTTT.